This entry describes one TCR beta chain. This sample stems from a study of blood T cell repertoires in COVID-19. On the study more broadly: From the United States, Italy and Spain came samples of acute and convalescent COVID-19. PBMCs, B-cell-depleted T cells, or T cells provided the cDNA or gDNA that made up the material.

How the authors handled the data: For nucleated cells, counts were estimated from reference gene primer amplification. TCRdb keeps only in-frame clones here, not all; method: immunoSEQ multiplex PCR. V and J calls and clone size follow that table, whereas D and trimming were derived from the DNA. The data show some 300,000 clones, 65% to 90% seen once. The CDR3 sequence is 13 residues long. Trimming pared 4 bases from V and 7 bases from J, leaving 11 bases between. Germline CDR1 SNHLY, CDR2 FYNNEI. The sequence was obtained from a woman in her 70s with COVID-19, enrolled during active disease. The chain joins TRBV2 to TRBJ2-1; D may be TRBD1 (6 bases). The sequencing sample was made of peripheral blood. This CDR3 reads CASSGFQGNEQFF. The CDR3 nucleotides are TGTGCCAGCAGTGGGTTCCAGGGGAATGAGCAGTTCTTC.